This T cell receptor beta chain was identified in a study of vaccination effects on CD4 cells after COVID-19. General study findings and limits: Healthy vaccinees' vaccine-induced clones included only 1 of 255 that recognized common cold coronaviruses.

The method was immunoSEQ multiplex PCR; TCRdb's version includes in-frame clones alone and lacks a portion of them. The repertoire holds about 34,000 clones, with 73% as singletons. Sequencing in the ViraFEST assay came after antigen-specific CD4+ T cells had been expanded with viral peptide pools, which were used to stimulate PBMC. It was after roughly 11 days of culture that CD4+ T cells were isolated. Vaccine recipients had no previous SARS-CoV-2 infection; their nucleocapsid antibodies were negative. A word on this clone: Its target is not known.

This CDR3 has 12 amino acids. CDR1 and CDR2 (germline): MNHEY, SVGAGI. V lost 8 bases and J lost 4, with 12 bases in between. The TCR originated in a human donor who received a COVID-19 vaccine. The sample in question was CD4+ T cells from PBMCs cultured with HCoV-OC43 spike peptides, obtained before COVID-19 vaccination. Subset reported: HCoV-OC43 spike overlapping peptide pool stimulation. The chain employs TRBV6-5 and TRBJ2-7; unclear D gene. CDR3 DNA: TGTGCCAGCTCACCCAGCCTATACGAGCAGTACTTC. Its protein is CASSPSLYEQYF.